This T cell receptor (beta chain) originates from a study of radiotherapy plus CTLA-4 blockade in lung cancer. Sequencing used immunoSEQ multiplex PCR; TCRdb keeps in-frame clones, though not all of them. The sample has fewer than 150,000 clones, more than 65% seen once. The CDR3 is 13 residues long. Unmatched junction bases numbered 2, after V lost 5 bases and J lost 3 bases. The V gene's germline CDR1 is LNHDA and CDR2 SQIVND (reference sequence). The chain uses TRBV19 and TRBJ2-7; 9 positions match TRBD1. This TCR derives from a human donor with non-small cell lung cancer who had a partial response to radiotherapy plus ipilimumab. This specimen consisted of peripheral blood, obtained from a patient treated with radiotherapy plus ipilimumab. In DNA, the CDR3 is TGTGCCAGTAGTTGGGGACAGGGCTACGAGCAGTACTTC. Its translation is CASSWGQGYEQYF.